The clone carrying this T cell receptor (beta chain) occurred once. Its antigen is undetermined. This entry comes from a study of beta chain features in type 1 diabetes. Every isolated RNA sample was fully reverse transcribed, so sequencing captured expressed TCRB transcripts. Deep immunoSEQ sequencing covered naive, central memory and regulatory T cell samples. Sequencing was performed with immunoSEQ multiplex PCR; in TCRdb, only in-frame clones are kept and a portion is missing. The table records around 140,000 clones, roughly 10% of them present only once. Each donor gave one heparinised blood draw averaging approximately 120 mL. Sorting based on CD45RO/CCR7/CD25/CD127/CD95/CD27 separated CD4+ naive, central memory, regulatory and stem cell-like memory cells. Study-wide findings and caveats: PCR, the amplification step, might favor shorter templates, equally in patients and controls. Shorter TCRB CDR3s, moderately but significantly so, were found in Type 1 diabetes patients in all four CD4+ subsets.

CDR3 length: 12 amino acids. V was trimmed by 8 bases and J by 4 bases, leaving 9 bases between them. Germline V gene lookup returns CDR1 LGHNT and CDR2 FRNRAP. This receptor was obtained from a man aged 25 to 40 with type 1 diabetes. The chain recombines TRBV12-5 with TRBJ1-3, with D unclear. Sequences were obtained from central memory CD4+ T cells from blood. CDR3 loop: CASSLLGNTIYF. DNA for the CDR3: TGTGCTAGTTCCCTGTTGGGAAACACCATATATTTT.